The 28 T cell receptor beta chains below come from one sample, sequenced in a study of T cell repertoires in cytomegalovirus infection. Their antigens remain unidentified. MiXCR was run by TCRdb on the reads, yielding one entry per CDR3 protein. The table records under 200,000 distinct CDR3 sequences, 20% to 25% of them present only once. Material: CD8+ T cells from cultured PBMCs, obtained from culture after CMV antigen stimulation. The receptors were sampled from a human donor in good health (CMV status not recorded). Some clones in this sample may be carry-over from other donors' samples.

At least ten counts were recorded for this clonotype. The gene calls are TRBV12-5 and TRBJ1-1; D is undetermined. Germline CDR1 and CDR2: LGHNT and FRNRAP. The CDR3 is made up of 13 amino acids. The V and J ends lost 8 bases and 0 bases respectively, with 10 bases between them. CDR3 loop: CASRSPVNTEAFF. Written as DNA, the CDR3 is TGTGCTAGTCGTTCCCCAGTGAACACTGAAGCTTTCTTT.

This clonotype was picked up a small number of times. The V call is TRBV12-3 or TRBV12-4, the J call TRBJ1-1, with TRBD1 identical over 12 bases. The CDR3 runs to 17 residues. V gave up 5 bases and J gave up 1 base; unmatched junction bases: 8. The CDR3 bases are TGTGCCAGCAGTCCCCGGGACAGGGGGCTTGGGAACACTGAAGCTTTCTTT. This sequence encodes CASSPRDRGLGNTEAFF.

The gene calls are TRBV6-2 or TRBV6-3 and TRBJ2-5; perhaps TRBD1 as D (5 bases). The germline V gene encodes CDR1 MNHEY and CDR2 SVGEGT. Trimming left V 6 bases short and J 5 bases short, with 19 bases between. The CDR3 runs 15 residues. CDR3 residues: CASRKTDSRWETQYF. In DNA form, the CDR3 reads TGTGCCAGCAGGAAAACAGACAGTCGTTGGGAGACCCAGTACTTC.

The V gene is TRBV9, the J gene TRBJ1-1; D is possibly TRBD1 (5 bases). Germline V gives CDR1 SGDLS, CDR2 YYNGEE. The germline V and J ends were trimmed by 0 bases and 0 bases, with 12 bases remaining between them. The CDR3 sequence is 16 residues long. CDR3 sequence reads: CASSVEQVGMNTEAFF. CDR3 DNA sequence: TGTGCCAGCAGCGTAGAACAGGTCGGAATGAACACTGAAGCTTTCTTT.

This chain links TRBV4-3 with TRBJ1-1; 9 positions agree with TRBD1. Germline-derived CDR1 and CDR2 are LGHNA and YSLEER. CDR3 length: 17 amino acids. J lost 5 bases, V lost 0 bases, and 10 bases had no gene match. The DNA of the CDR3 is TGCGCCAGCAGCCAAGAAGTCCTGGGACAGGGTAAGACTGAAGCTTTCTTT. It yields the protein CASSQEVLGQGKTEAFF.

The chain combines TRBV7-8 with TRBJ2-1, with D possibly TRBD2 on 6 matching bases. This CDR3 contains 14 residues. From germline, CDR1 is SGHVS and CDR2 FQNEAQ. Trimming stripped 2 bases from V and 6 bases from J, with 11 bases between. The CDR3 nucleotides are TGTGCCAGCAGCTTACTAGCGAGGTTCAATGAGCAGTTCTTC. Protein: CASSLLARFNEQFF.

In this sample, this clonotype turned up a few times. This sequence joins TRBV7-9 and TRBJ1-1, with 8 nucleotides matching TRBD1. J gave up 10 bases and V 3 bases, and 4 bases lay outside the gene matches. The CDR3 contains 12 residues. The germline V gene encodes CDR1 SEHNR and CDR2 FQNEAQ (reference sequence). CDR3 amino acids: CASSLDREGAFF. CDR3 coding DNA: TGTGCCAGCAGCTTGGACAGGGAGGGAGCTTTCTTT.

This rearrangement joins TRBV6-5 to TRBJ2-6; a weak D match, TRBD1 (6 bases). The CDR3 sequence is 17 residues long. The germline V gene has CDR1 MNHEY and CDR2 SVGAGI. V lost 4 bases and J 2 bases, leaving 15 bases between the germline ends. CDR3 loop: CASSSRFGQPGANVLTF. The CDR3 nucleotides are TGTGCCAGCAGTTCTCGATTCGGACAGCCTGGGGCCAACGTCCTGACTTTC.

The chain couples TRBV4-1 to TRBJ2-1, with D possibly TRBD2 on 6 matching bases. Trimming removed 3 bases at V and 5 bases at J, with 17 bases between. Germline assignment: CDR1 MGHRA and CDR2 YSYEKL. CDR3 length: 16 amino acids. Here the CDR3 reads CASSHSTSSYDNEQFF. The CDR3 bases are TGCGCCAGCAGCCATTCTACTAGCAGCTATGACAATGAGCAGTTCTTC.

This clonotype was seen a single time. The chain carries TRBV7-2 and TRBJ2-7, with D perhaps matching TRBD1 (5 bases). The germline V and J ends were trimmed by 0 bases and 6 bases, with 12 bases remaining between them. The CDR3 runs 14 residues. In germline, CDR1 is SGHTA, CDR2 FQGNSA. The CDR3 region has the DNA TGTGCCAGCAGCTTAGCGCAGGGTAAGGGCGAGCAGTACTTC. Residues: CASSLAQGKGEQYF.

This clonotype was observed a handful of times. This sequence joins TRBV5-6 and TRBJ2-5; 7 bases map to TRBD2. In germline, CDR1 is SGHDT, CDR2 YYEEEE. Trimming removed 4 bases from V and 5 bases from J; junction bases left unmatched: 11. The CDR3 runs 15 residues. CDR3: CASSLVGGGDETQYF. CDR3 sequence (DNA): TGTGCCAGCAGCCTCGTCGGGGGAGGGGACGAGACCCAGTACTTC.

This clonotype was detected once. The chain recombines TRBV5-1 with TRBJ1-3; tentative D call: TRBD1 (5 bases). The CDR3 runs to 17 residues. In germline, CDR1 is SGHRS, CDR2 YFSETQ. V gave up 4 bases and J gave up 0 bases, with 17 bases separating them. CDR3 DNA sequence: TGCGCCAGCAGCCATGACACAGGAGACAACTCTGGAAACACCATATATTTT. This sequence encodes CASSHDTGDNSGNTIYF.

Only a few counts were recorded for this clonotype. The chain has TRBV7-9 and TRBJ2-1; D call uncertain. Trimming removed 3 bases at V and 0 bases at J, with 9 bases between. Germline CDR1 SEHNR, CDR2 FQNEAQ (reference sequence). CDR3 length equals 15 residues. In DNA, the CDR3 is TGTGCCAGCAGCTTTACAGAGACCTCCTACAATGAGCAGTTCTTC. Its translation is CASSFTETSYNEQFF.

This clonotype showed up just a few times. The rearrangement uses TRBV6-2 or TRBV6-3 and TRBJ1-2, with TRBD1 matching 9 bases. CDR1 is MNHEY and CDR2 is SVGEGT in the germline V gene. The CDR3 consists of 16 residues. V lost 0 bases, J lost 6 bases, and 8 bases stayed unmatched. CDR3: CASSYSPQGAENGYTF. CDR3 DNA: TGTGCCAGCAGTTACTCCCCACAGGGGGCGGAGAATGGCTACACCTTC.

This clonotype has only a few counts. The chain links TRBV12-3 or TRBV12-4 to TRBJ2-1; 8 bases line up with TRBD2. The CDR3 covers 15 residues. V dropped 5 bases and J dropped 7; count of bases not matched to a gene: 10. The CDR3 region is CASSTAGGGPNEQFF. Here the CDR3 DNA reads TGTGCCAGCAGTACCGCGGGGGGAGGACCTAATGAGCAGTTCTTC.

This clonotype appeared once. The chain carries TRBV12-3 or TRBV12-4 and TRBJ2-7, with TRBD2 identical over 9 bases. V trimming: 6 bases; J trimming: 5 bases; junction bases outside the gene matches: 17. The CDR3 contains 17 residues. The CDR3 here is CASSLGGGGALYDEQYF. CDR3 sequence (DNA): TGTGCCAGCAGCCTCGGAGGCGGGGGGGCCCTTTACGACGAGCAGTACTTC.

On this clonotype itself: Sequence at one end of the junction differs from germline and may be a read error. The V and J genes are TRBV7-6 and TRBJ1-4; D unresolved. Germline CDR1 is SGHVS and CDR2 is FNYEAQ. This CDR3 has 16 residues. Written as DNA, the CDR3 is TGTGTCAGCAGCCCGACTCCCCACATGGTTAGTGAAAAACTGTTTTTT. Residues: CVSSPTPHMVSEKLFF.

The chain has TRBV27 and TRBJ1-5; D not resolved. The V and J ends lost 2 bases and 7 bases respectively, with 9 bases between them. The germline V gene has CDR1 MNHEY and CDR2 SMNVEV (reference sequence). The CDR3 contains 13 residues. CDR3 in DNA: TGTGCCAGCAGTTTAACTGGGAGGCAGCCCCAGCATTTT. Its protein is CASSLTGRQPQHF.

This clonotype showed up many times. V and J are TRBV7-9 and TRBJ2-7, with D possibly TRBD2 on 5 matching bases. Germline-derived CDR1 and CDR2 are SEHNR and FQNEAQ (reference sequence). V was clipped by 6 bases and J by 0 bases, with 9 bases between them. The CDR3 is 13 amino acids. As DNA, the CDR3 is TGTGCCAGCAGGTACGGGGACTCCTACGAGCAGTACTTC. Amino acid sequence: CASRYGDSYEQYF.

The chain uses TRBV11-2 and TRBJ2-1, with 7 bases lining up with TRBD1. The germline V gene encodes CDR1 SGHAT and CDR2 FQNNGV. Trimming took 3 bases from V and 5 from J; bases not matched to a gene: 7. CDR3 length equals 15 residues. The CDR3 region is CASSFRGQINNEQFF. The CDR3 bases are TGTGCCAGCAGCTTCAGGGGACAGATTAACAATGAGCAGTTCTTC.

This clonotype occurred a few times. The CDR3 loop is CASSQVYPFDRANGYTF. The CDR3 nucleotides are TGCGCCAGCAGCCAAGTGTACCCCTTCGACAGGGCCAATGGCTACACCTTC. The V and J genes are TRBV4-1 and TRBJ1-2; TRBD1 aligns across 7 bases. This CDR3 is 17 amino acids long. Unmatched junction bases numbered 14, after V lost 1 base and J lost 6 bases. Germline CDR1 MGHRA, CDR2 YSYEKL.

The genes are TRBV7-8 and TRBJ1-1, with a tentative D call TRBD1 (6 bases). In germline, CDR1 is SGHVS, CDR2 FQNEAQ. Trimming removed 6 bases from V and 1 base from J, with 12 bases in between. The CDR3 loop spans 14 amino acids. CDR3 region: CASRKLGGNTEAFF. CDR3 DNA sequence: TGTGCCAGCAGGAAACTAGGGGGGAACACTGAAGCTTTCTTT.

The chain joins TRBV11-2 to TRBJ2-1; 9 nucleotides align to TRBD2. The ends lost 6 bases at V and 7 bases at J; junction bases unmatched: 16. CDR1 is SGHAT and CDR2 is FQNNGV in the germline V gene. This CDR3 comprises 17 residues. CDR3 amino acids: CASRPPRGIAGANEQFF. In DNA form, the CDR3 reads TGTGCCAGCAGACCCCCTCGGGGGATAGCGGGGGCAAATGAGCAGTTCTTC.

In this sample, this clonotype turned up a few times. The chain has TRBV7-8 and TRBJ1-2, with 10 bases identical to TRBD1. This CDR3 has 14 residues. Germline lookup yields CDR1 SGHVS and CDR2 FQNEAQ. J lost 2 bases, V lost 5 bases, and 2 bases had no gene match. This CDR3 is CASSQGQGNYGYTF. For the CDR3, the DNA is TGTGCCAGCAGCCAGGGACAGGGGAACTATGGCTACACCTTC.

As DNA, the CDR3 is TGTGCCAGCAGCCAAGATCCGTCCATCCAAGAGACCCAGTACTTC. Amino acids: CASSQDPSIQETQYF. The J gene is TRBJ2-5, the V gene TRBV4-2; D is unclear. Germline V gene lookup returns CDR1 LGHNA and CDR2 YNFKEQ. The CDR3 has 15 amino acids. Trimming took 0 bases from V and 1 from J, leaving 9 bases between them.

This clonotype was observed a few times. The V call is TRBV7-9, the J call TRBJ2-7; possibly TRBD1 for D (5 bases). The CDR3 runs 14 residues. V lost 2 bases to trimming and J lost 3 bases, with 11 bases between them. From germline, CDR1 is SEHNR and CDR2 FQNEAQ (reference sequence). CDR3 loop: CASSLTTQDYEQYF. CDR3 DNA: TGTGCCAGCAGCTTAACGACACAGGACTACGAGCAGTACTTC.

About this clonotype itself: At one end, the junction sequence differs from germline, possibly due to a read error. The J gene is TRBJ2-3, the V gene TRBV7-6; D is uncertain. CDR1 SGHVS and CDR2 FNYEAQ come from the germline V gene. This CDR3 has 13 residues. DNA of the CDR3: TGTGCTAGCAGCTCGCATATAACAGATACGCAGTATTTT. Protein sequence: CASSSHITDTQYF.

The V call is TRBV7-8, the J call TRBJ1-5, with 8 bases lining up with TRBD1. Germline CDR1 and CDR2: SGHVS and FQNEAQ. Trimming at V came to 5 bases and at J to 4 bases, leaving 10 bases not matched to a gene. The CDR3 loop spans 16 amino acids. In DNA, the CDR3 is TGTGCCAGCAGCATACTACAGGGGGAACTTAATCAGCCCCAGCATTTT. It encodes CASSILQGELNQPQHF.